The source of this T cell receptor beta chain is a study of OX40 agonist ivuxolimab in advanced cancers. Study-level results: Average numbers of expanded clones were greater in CD8+ T cells than in CD4+.

The junction had 10 bases not matched to a gene; V was cut back by 5 bases and J by 9 bases. Germline-derived CDR1 and CDR2 are SGDLS and YYNGEE. The CDR3 length is 15 residues. Measured with immunoSEQ multiplex PCR; TCRdb has only the in-frame clones, and not every one. This table holds about 56,000 clones, about 90% found once. Note on this clone: The antigen remains unidentified.

Sequencing was performed on CD4+ or CD8+ T cells sorted from blood, taken in a trial of the OX40 agonist ivuxolimab. The V and J genes are TRBV9 and TRBJ2-1, with 11 bases lining up with TRBD1. This sequence originates from an adult with an advanced solid tumor such as melanoma, head and neck, liver or kidney cancer. The CDR3 coding sequence is TGTGCCAGCAGACCACCGGGACAGGGGGAGGGTGAGCAGTTCTTC. Protein sequence: CASRPPGQGEGEQFF.